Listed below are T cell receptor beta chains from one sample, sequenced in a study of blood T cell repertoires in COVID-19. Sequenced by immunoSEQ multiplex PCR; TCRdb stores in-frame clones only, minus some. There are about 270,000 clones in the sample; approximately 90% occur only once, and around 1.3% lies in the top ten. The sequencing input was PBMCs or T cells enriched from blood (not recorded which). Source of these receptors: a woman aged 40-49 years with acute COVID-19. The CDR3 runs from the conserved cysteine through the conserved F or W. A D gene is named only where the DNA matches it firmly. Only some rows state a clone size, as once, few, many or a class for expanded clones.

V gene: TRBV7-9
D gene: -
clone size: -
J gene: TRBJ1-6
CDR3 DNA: TGTGCCAGCAGCTTTGCAGGTCCCCTCCACTTT
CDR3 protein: CASSFAGPLHF

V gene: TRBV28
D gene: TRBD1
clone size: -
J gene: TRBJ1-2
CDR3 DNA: TGTGCCAGCAGCCAGGGACAGGGGTATGGCTACACCTTC
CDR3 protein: CASSQGQGYGYTF

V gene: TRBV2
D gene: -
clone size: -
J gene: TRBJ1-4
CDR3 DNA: TGTGCCAGCAGATCCAGGTCAACTAATGAAAAACTGTTTTTT
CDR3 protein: CASRSRSTNEKLFF

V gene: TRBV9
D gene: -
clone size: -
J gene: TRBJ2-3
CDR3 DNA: TGTGCCAGCGAGACGCCGGGGGATACGCAGTATTTT
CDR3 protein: CASETPGDTQYF

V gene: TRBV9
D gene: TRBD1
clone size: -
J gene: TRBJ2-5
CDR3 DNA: TGTGCCAGCAGCCCCAGGGACCAGACAGGGCTCCAAGAGACCCAGTACTTC
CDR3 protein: CASSPRDQTGLQETQYF

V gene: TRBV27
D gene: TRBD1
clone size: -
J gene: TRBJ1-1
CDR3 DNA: TGTGCCAGCAGTTTCACAGGGGCGAGAAACACTGAAGCTTTCTTT
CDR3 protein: CASSFTGARNTEAFF

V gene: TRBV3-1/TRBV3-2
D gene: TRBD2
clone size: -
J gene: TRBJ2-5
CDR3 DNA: TGTGCCAGCAGGATAGCGGGAGGGGGCCAAGAGACCCAGTACTTC
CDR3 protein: CASRIAGGGQETQYF

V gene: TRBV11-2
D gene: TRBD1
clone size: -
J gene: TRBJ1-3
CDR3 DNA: TGTGCCAGCAGCCCAGGGCCGCGGACAGGCAACTCTGGAAACACCATATATTTT
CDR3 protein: CASSPGPRTGNSGNTIYF

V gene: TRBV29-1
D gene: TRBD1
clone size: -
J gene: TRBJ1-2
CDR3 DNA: TGCAGCGTCCCCGACAGGGCTGGCTACACCTTC
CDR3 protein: CSVPDRAGYTF

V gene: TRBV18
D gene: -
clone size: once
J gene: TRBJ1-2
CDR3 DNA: TGTGCCAGCTCACCACCGCAGGGTCGGGGCTACACCTTC
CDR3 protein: CASSPPQGRGYTF